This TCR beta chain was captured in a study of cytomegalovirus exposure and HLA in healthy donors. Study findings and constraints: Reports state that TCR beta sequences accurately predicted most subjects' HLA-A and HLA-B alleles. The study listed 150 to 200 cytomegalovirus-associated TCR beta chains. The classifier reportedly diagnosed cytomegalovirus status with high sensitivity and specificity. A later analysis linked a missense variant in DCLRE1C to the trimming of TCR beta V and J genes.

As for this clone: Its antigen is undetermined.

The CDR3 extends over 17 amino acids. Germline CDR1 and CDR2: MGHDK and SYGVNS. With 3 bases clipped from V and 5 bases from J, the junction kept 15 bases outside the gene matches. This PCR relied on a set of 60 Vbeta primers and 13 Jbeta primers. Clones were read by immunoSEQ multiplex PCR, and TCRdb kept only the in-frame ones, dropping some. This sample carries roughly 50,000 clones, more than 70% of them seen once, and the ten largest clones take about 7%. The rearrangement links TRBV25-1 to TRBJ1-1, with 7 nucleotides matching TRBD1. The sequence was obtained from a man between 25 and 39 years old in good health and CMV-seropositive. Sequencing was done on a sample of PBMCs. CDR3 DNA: TGTGCCAGCAGTGACCCCAGACAGGGCCTCTCAACAACTGAAGCTTTCTTT. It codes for CASSDPRQGLSTTEAFF.